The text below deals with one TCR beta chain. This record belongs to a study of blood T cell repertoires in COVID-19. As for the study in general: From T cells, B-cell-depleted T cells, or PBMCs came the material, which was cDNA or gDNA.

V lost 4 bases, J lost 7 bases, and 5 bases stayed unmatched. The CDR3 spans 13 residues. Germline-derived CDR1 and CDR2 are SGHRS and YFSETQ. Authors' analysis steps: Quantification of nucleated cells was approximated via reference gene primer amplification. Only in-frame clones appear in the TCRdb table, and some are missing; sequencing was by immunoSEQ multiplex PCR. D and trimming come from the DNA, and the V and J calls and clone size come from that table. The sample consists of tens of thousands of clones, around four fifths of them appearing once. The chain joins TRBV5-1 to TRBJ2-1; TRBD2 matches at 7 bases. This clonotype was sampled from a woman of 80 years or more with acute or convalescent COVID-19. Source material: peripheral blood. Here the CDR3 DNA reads TGCGCCAGCAGCCCTGGACTAGGTAATGAGCAGTTCTTC. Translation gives CASSPGLGNEQFF.